One and the same sample provided the 30 T cell receptor beta chains below, sequenced in a study of Ad26.COV2.S vaccination and SARS-CoV-2 variants. Assay used: immunoSEQ multiplex PCR; TCRdb lists only in-frame clones, some missing. This sample has hundreds of thousands of clones, with around 88% found just once. Regarding treatment: about 20 received Ad26.COV2.S at low or high dose, single or two shots; about five received placebo; per-sample allocation not given. Sample collection was performed on day 63 after the first vaccine or placebo injection. The source was peripheral blood, collected in a trial of Ad26.COV2.S vaccine versus placebo. These receptors were obtained from a person between 18 and 65 years old who received the Ad26.COV2.S COVID-19 vaccine or a placebo.

This rearrangement joins TRBV6-6 to TRBJ2-4; 8 bases fit TRBD1. The length of the CDR3 is 15 residues. CDR1 is MNHNY, CDR2 SVGAGI, per germline (reference sequence). Trimming took 5 bases from V and 0 from J; bases not matched to a gene: 3. The DNA of the CDR3 is TGTGCCAGCAGTGGACAGGGCCTAGCCAAAAACATTCAGTACTTC. It yields the protein CASSGQGLAKNIQYF.

J is TRBJ1-2 and V is TRBV5-1; 10 bases align to TRBD1. Germline CDR1 and CDR2: SGHRS and YFSETQ. V was pared by 1 base and J by 2 bases, with 2 bases of the junction left unmatched. The CDR3 length is 15 residues. The CDR3 coding sequence is TGCGCCAGCAGCTTGCTGGGACAGGGGAACTATGGCTACACCTTC. Translating gives CASSLLGQGNYGYTF. Combining the CDR3 with reference TRBV5-1 and TRBJ1-2 gives the whole variable domain KAGVTQTPRYLIKTRGQQVTLSCSPISGHRSVSWYQQTPGQGLQFLFEYFSETQRNKGNFPGRFSGRQFSNSRSEMNVSTLELGDSALYLCASSLLGQGNYGYTFGSGTRLTVV.

The chain combines TRBV11-2 with TRBJ2-1; 12 bases match TRBD2. CDR1 is SGHAT, CDR2 FQNNGV, per germline. The CDR3 sequence is 17 residues long. J gave up 7 bases and V 0 bases, and 7 bases lay outside the gene matches. The chain's CDR3 is CASSLDRLAGASNEQFF. The DNA for the CDR3 is TGTGCCAGCAGCTTAGATCGACTAGCGGGAGCGTCAAATGAGCAGTTCTTC. Filled out from reference TRBV11-2 and TRBJ2-1, the complete variable domain reads EAGVAQSPRYKIIEKRQSVAFWCNPISGHATLYWYQQILGQGPKLLIQFQNNGVVDDSQLPKDRFSAERLKGVDSTLKIQPAKLEDSAVYLCASSLDRLAGASNEQFFGPGTRLTVL.

The V and J genes are TRBV3-1 (or the pseudogene TRBV3-2) and TRBJ2-7, with D possibly matching TRBD2 (6 bases). The germline gives CDR1 LGHDT, CDR2 YNNKEL (reference sequence). The CDR3 loop spans 15 amino acids. V lost 4 bases, J lost 5 bases, and 18 bases lay in between. The CDR3 DNA sequence: TGTGCCAGCAGCCGGTGGAAGGGAGGCCAGGACGAGCAGTACTTC. It codes for CASSRWKGGQDEQYF.

The chain couples TRBV27 to TRBJ2-4, with a tentative D call TRBD2 (5 bases). The germline V gene encodes CDR1 MNHEY and CDR2 SMNVEV (reference sequence). The V gene lost 6 bases and the J gene lost 10 bases, with 19 bases spanning the gap. The length of the CDR3 is 14 residues. The CDR3 protein is CASSPTDYFRIQYF. DNA for the CDR3: TGTGCCAGCAGCCCCACCGACTACTTTAGGATTCAGTACTTC.

V usage is TRBV7-9 and J usage is TRBJ2-3; 9 bases align to TRBD2. Germline CDR1 SEHNR, CDR2 FQNEAQ (reference sequence). This CDR3 is 15 amino acids long. V lost 1 base, J lost 6 bases, and 5 bases stayed unmatched. CDR3 DNA sequence: TGTGCCAGCAGCTTAGGGGGACTAGCATGGGATACGCAGTATTTT. Translation gives CASSLGGLAWDTQYF.

The gene calls are TRBV3-1 (or the pseudogene TRBV3-2) and TRBJ2-3; no clear D. The germline V and J ends were trimmed by 0 bases and 0 bases, with 10 bases remaining between them. The CDR3 is 16 amino acids. The germline CDR1 and CDR2 sequences are LGHDT and YNNKEL (reference sequence). The CDR3 bases are TGTGCCAGCAGCCAAGAGGCGATGATTAGCACAGATACGCAGTATTTT. It specifies CASSQEAMISTDTQYF.

V is TRBV19 and J is TRBJ2-1, with 9 bases identical to TRBD2. This CDR3 region has 14 residues. Trimming took 3 bases from V and 10 from J; bases not matched to a gene: 7. CDR1 LNHDA and CDR2 SQIVND come from the germline V gene (reference sequence). The CDR3 DNA reads TGTGCCAGTAGTATCCTAGCGGGAACTGGAGAGCAGTTCTTC. The encoded protein is CASSILAGTGEQFF.

This rearrangement joins TRBV7-3 to TRBJ2-2, with 14 nucleotides matching TRBD2. The junction had 12 bases not matched to a gene; V was cut back by 5 bases and J by 4 bases. Germline values: CDR1 SGHTA, CDR2 FQGTGA. The CDR3 runs to 19 residues. The CDR3 DNA follows: TGTGCCAGCAGCCTAAAGGCCGGGACTAGCGGGAGATTCACCGGGGAGCTGTTTTTT. Its translation: CASSLKAGTSGRFTGELFF.

The chain recombines TRBV7-3 with TRBJ2-1; 10 bases match TRBD2. Per the germline V gene, CDR1 is SGHTA and CDR2 is FQGTGA. V lost 3 bases to trimming and J lost 10 bases; unmatched junction nucleotides: 3. The CDR3 consists of 13 residues. Written as DNA, the CDR3 is TGTGCCAGCAGCTTCGAACTAGCGGGGGAGCAGTTCTTC. Translation: CASSFELAGEQFF.

The chain recombines TRBV5-5 with TRBJ1-5; no clear D gene. The CDR3 contains 13 residues. CDR1 SGHKS and CDR2 YYEKEE come from the germline V gene (reference sequence). V was trimmed by 0 bases and J by 4 bases, leaving 5 bases between them. The CDR3 reads CASSLEVNQPQHF. CDR3 nucleotide sequence: TGTGCCAGCAGCTTGGAGGTAAATCAGCCCCAGCATTTT.

The rearrangement uses TRBV27 and TRBJ1-2, with D possibly matching TRBD1 (6 bases). The CDR3 runs 12 residues. In germline, CDR1 is MNHEY, CDR2 SMNVEV (reference sequence). Trimming shortened V by 6 bases and J by 8 bases, and 13 bases separated the two germline ends. This chain's CDR3 is CASRGGGLGYTF. In nucleotides, the CDR3 is TGTGCCAGCAGGGGAGGGGGGCTCGGCTACACCTTC.

There are many counts of this clone. The rearrangement links TRBV9 to TRBJ1-6; unclear D gene. CDR1 and CDR2 (germline): SGDLS, YYNGEE. Trimming removed 0 bases from V and 7 bases from J, with 8 bases in between. The CDR3 has 14 amino acids. This CDR3 is CASSVDNQNSPLHF. CDR3 sequence (DNA): TGTGCCAGCAGCGTAGATAACCAAAATTCACCCCTCCACTTT.

The table lists this clone with many counts. The chain is built from TRBV10-3 and TRBJ2-2; 9 bases line up with TRBD1. Germline CDR1 ENHRY, CDR2 SYGVKD. This CDR3 is built from 13 residues. The trim removed 10 bases at V and 2 bases at J, leaving 2 bases unmatched. CDR3 sequence (DNA): TGTGCCACGGGACAGGGAAACACCGGGGAGCTGTTTTTT. Translation: CATGQGNTGELFF.

The chain combines TRBV9 with TRBJ2-3; 12 nucleotides agree with TRBD2. The CDR3 runs 17 residues. Trimming at V came to 3 bases and at J to 3 bases, leaving 8 bases not matched to a gene. CDR1 and CDR2 (germline): SGDLS, YYNGEE. The CDR3 loop is CASSDPLLAGGTDTQYF. The DNA of the CDR3 is TGTGCCAGCAGCGACCCCTTACTAGCGGGAGGTACAGATACGCAGTATTTT.

The V and J genes are TRBV2 and TRBJ1-2; no firm D call. CDR1 is SNHLY, CDR2 FYNNEI, per germline. Trimming removed 7 bases at V and 1 base at J, with 4 bases between. This CDR3 has 11 residues. The CDR3 coding sequence is TGTGCCAGCACCGATAACTATGGCTACACCTTC. Protein product: CASTDNYGYTF. Variable domain in full (rest from reference TRBV2 and TRBJ1-2): EPEVTQTPSHQVTQMGQEVILRCVPISNHLYFYWYRQILGQKVEFLVSFYNNEISEKSEIFDDQFSVERPDGSNFTLKIRSTKLEDSAMYFCASTDNYGYTFGSGTRLTVV.

The CDR3 sequence: CASSYGQGRHF. The CDR3 region has the DNA TGTGCCAGCAGTTATGGACAGGGGCGGCATTTT. The J gene is TRBJ1-5, the V gene TRBV6-2 or TRBV6-3; TRBD1 agrees at 9 bases. The CDR3 is made up of 11 amino acids. J gave up 15 bases and V 3 bases, and 3 bases lay outside the gene matches. Germline-derived CDR1 and CDR2 are MNHEY and SVGEGT.

The chain is built from TRBV2 and TRBJ1-5; D might be TRBD1 (6 bases). Germline CDR1 reads SNHLY; CDR2 reads FYNNEI. The V end was cut by 5 bases, the J end by 4 bases, with 15 bases between. This CDR3 comprises 15 residues. The CDR3 DNA sequence: TGTGCCAGCAGTATACCGGGACAAACGAATCAGCCCCAGCATTTT. As protein: CASSIPGQTNQPQHF.

The chain combines TRBV7-2 with TRBJ1-2; TRBD1 aligns across 10 bases. CDR3 length equals 16 residues. Germline lookup yields CDR1 SGHTA and CDR2 FQGNSA. V lost 5 bases, J lost 2 bases, and 8 bases stayed unmatched. In nucleotides, the CDR3 is TGTGCCAGCAGCGCGACAGGGGGCGGCCTGAACTATGGCTACACCTTC. Translation: CASSATGGGLNYGYTF.

The chain combines TRBV6-5 with TRBJ2-5; 9 bases are a match to TRBD2. The CDR3 has 14 amino acids. Germline values: CDR1 MNHEY, CDR2 SVGAGI. J gave up 1 base and V 7 bases, and 4 bases lay outside the gene matches. CDR3 loop: CASKGGGAQETQYF. CDR3 sequence (DNA): TGTGCCAGCAAGGGCGGGGGGGCCCAAGAGACCCAGTACTTC.

Notes on this clone: Other DNA variants within this sample encode the same CDR3. The chain uses TRBV7-2 and TRBJ2-1; 7 bases line up with TRBD1. CDR3 size: 15 residues. Germline CDR1 is SGHTA and CDR2 is FQGNSA. V lost 5 bases to trimming and J lost 2 bases; unmatched junction nucleotides: 6. CDR3 sequence (DNA): TGTGCCAGCAGCCTACAGGGGTCAACCTACAATGAGCAGTTCTTC. Its protein product is CASSLQGSTYNEQFF.

The rearrangement links TRBV10-3 to TRBJ2-5; 12 bases map to TRBD1. Germline loops: CDR1 ENHRY, CDR2 SYGVKD. The CDR3 extends over 14 amino acids. The V gene end was trimmed by 7 bases and the J gene end by 5 bases; junction bases not matched to a gene: 5. CDR3 nucleotides: TGTGCCATCAAGGGACAGGGGGCAAGGGAGACCCAGTACTTC. Protein product: CAIKGQGARETQYF.

The chain employs TRBV19 and TRBJ2-6; no definite D call. Germline V gene sequence: CDR1 LNHDA, CDR2 SQIVND (reference sequence). The V end was cut by 3 bases, the J end by 0 bases, with 6 bases between. CDR3 length: 15 amino acids. CDR3 amino acids: CASSMLPSGANVLTF. The CDR3 nucleotides are TGTGCCAGTAGTATGCTCCCCTCTGGGGCCAACGTCCTGACTTTC.

This chain connects TRBV19 to TRBJ2-1, with 9 bases matching TRBD2. The CDR3 length is 14 residues. In germline, CDR1 is LNHDA, CDR2 SQIVND (reference sequence). With V trimmed by 5 bases and J by 5 bases, 4 bases remained unmatched. The CDR3 nucleotides read TGTGCCAGTAGTGCGGGGGGGTCAAACAATGAGCAGTTCTTC. Its translation: CASSAGGSNNEQFF.

V and J are TRBV28 and TRBJ2-3; 8 bases map to TRBD2. The V and J ends lost 8 bases and 3 bases, in that order; junction bases with no gene match: 4. The CDR3 totals 13 residues. Germline V CDR1 and CDR2: MDHEN, SYDVKM. The CDR3 coding sequence is TGTGCCAGCCGGGGCGGGGGGACAGATACGCAGTATTTT. The encoded protein is CASRGGGTDTQYF.

The chain couples TRBV2 to TRBJ1-1; the D gene is possibly TRBD1 (6 bases). This CDR3 is 14 amino acids long. Trimming took off 2 bases at V and 1 base at J, with 8 bases between the two ends. Germline V CDR1 and CDR2: SNHLY, FYNNEI. Here the CDR3 DNA reads TGTGCCAGCAGTGAATGGGGGCAGAACACTGAAGCTTTCTTT. Protein sequence: CASSEWGQNTEAFF.

This chain connects TRBV7-9 to TRBJ2-1, with 7 bases that match TRBD1. The V gene's germline CDR1 is SEHNR and CDR2 FQNEAQ (reference sequence). Germline trimming cut 5 bases from V and 3 bases from J; bases unmatched to any gene: 4. This CDR3 has 14 amino acids. The chain's CDR3 is CASSEGAVYNEQFF. Written as DNA, the CDR3 is TGTGCCAGCAGCGAGGGGGCGGTCTACAATGAGCAGTTCTTC.

This sequence joins TRBV18 and TRBJ2-5; D is unresolved. Trimming stripped 1 base from V and 5 bases from J, with 11 bases between. The CDR3 has 14 residues. Germline CDR1 KGHSH, CDR2 LQKENI. CDR3 protein: CASSPLVGLETQYF. The CDR3 DNA sequence: TGTGCCAGCTCACCACTTGTGGGTCTCGAGACCCAGTACTTC.

The chain links TRBV7-8 to TRBJ2-2; 7 nucleotides agree with TRBD1. The CDR3 sequence is 18 residues long. The V gene's germline CDR1 is SGHVS and CDR2 FQNEAQ. Germline trimming cut 4 bases from V and 6 bases from J; bases unmatched to any gene: 17. CDR3 sequence (DNA): TGTGCCAGCAGCTCCACCTCGACAGGGACGATGGACGCCGGGGAGCTGTTTTTT. It encodes CASSSTSTGTMDAGELFF.

This chain connects TRBV19 to TRBJ2-2; 7 positions match TRBD1. The CDR3 runs to 16 residues. V dropped 6 bases and J dropped 1; count of bases not matched to a gene: 8. Germline V gene sequence: CDR1 LNHDA, CDR2 SQIVND (reference sequence). The CDR3 nucleotides read TGTGCCAGTAGGCACCCAGGGGGAAAGAACACCGGGGAGCTGTTTTTT. This gives the protein CASRHPGGKNTGELFF.